A single sample is the source of the 19 T cell receptor beta chains below, sequenced in a study of identical twins. Via MiXCR, TCRdb re-called the 5' RACE reads, giving one row per CDR3 protein. The sample lists approximately 410,000 distinct CDR3 sequences, approximately 18% occurring once. The material sequenced was naive T cells sorted from blood. These receptors all come from a man aged 45 to 65 in good health.

The sample holds a few counts of this clonotype. The chain is built from TRBV7-2 and TRBJ1-5; D gene unclear. V was clipped by 1 base and J by 3 bases, with 13 bases between them. Germline V gives CDR1 SGHTA, CDR2 FQGNSA. The CDR3 is 16 amino acids. The CDR3 DNA reads as TGTGCCAGCAGCTTAGGGTATCCGGGGATCAATCAGCCCCAGCATTTT. Protein: CASSLGYPGINQPQHF.

The rearrangement links TRBV20-1 to TRBJ2-7, with 7 bases identical to TRBD1. CDR1 DFQATT and CDR2 SNEGSKA come from the germline V gene (reference sequence). With V trimmed by 6 bases and J by 2 bases, 7 bases remained unmatched. The CDR3 has 13 amino acids. CDR3 nucleotide sequence: TGCAGTGCACGAAACCAGGGGGCCTACGAGCAGTACTTC. Its protein is CSARNQGAYEQYF.

This clonotype was counted between two and nine times. The CDR3 loop is CASSDRVVRPYEQYF. DNA for the CDR3: TGTGCCAGCAGCGACAGGGTGGTTCGACCCTACGAGCAGTACTTC. V is TRBV27 and J is TRBJ2-7; 7 nucleotides line up with TRBD1. Looked up from germline, CDR1 is MNHEY and CDR2 is SMNVEV (reference sequence). The CDR3 contains 15 residues. V lost 6 bases to trimming and J lost 2 bases; unmatched junction nucleotides: 10.

The chain uses TRBV29-1 and TRBJ1-2; D possibly corresponds to TRBD1 (6 bases). V lost 7 bases and J lost 2, with 14 bases in between. The CDR3 consists of 13 residues. The V gene's germline CDR1 is SQVTM and CDR2 ANQGSEA. CDR3 sequence (DNA): TGCAGCGCCCCGGGAAGGGGGAACTATGGCTACACCTTC. Its protein is CSAPGRGNYGYTF.

This clonotype was seen only a few times. This chain links TRBV10-3 with TRBJ2-7; D is ambiguous. The length of the CDR3 is 14 residues. Germline V gives CDR1 ENHRY, CDR2 SYGVKD. Trimming took off 5 bases at V and 0 bases at J, with 11 bases between the two ends. For the CDR3, the DNA is TGTGCCATCAGTACAGATCCCAGCTCCTACGAGCAGTACTTC. Its protein is CAISTDPSSYEQYF.

Regarding this clonotype: A much larger clone lies one base from this, so it may be a read error. The chain has TRBV20-1 and TRBJ1-1; a weak D match, TRBD1 (5 bases). The CDR3 spans 17 residues. Germline CDR1 DFQATT, CDR2 SNEGSKA (reference sequence). Trimming pared 6 bases from V and 10 bases from J, leaving 33 bases between. Written as DNA, the CDR3 is TGCAGTGCGCCCACCGCCCCCGGGACGGGAGTCTACGGAGTAGCTTTCTTT. As protein: CSAPTAPGTGVYGVAFF.

This clonotype was found many times. The chain employs TRBV7-2 and TRBJ2-3, with D maybe TRBD1 (8 bases). V was cut by 3 bases and J by 4 bases, with 20 bases left in between. The CDR3 spans 17 residues. Germline V gene data show CDR1 as SGHTA and CDR2 as FQGNSA. The CDR3, as DNA: TGTGCCAGCAGCTTGGACAGGGAGGGTCATTATGCAGATACGCAGTATTTT. It specifies CASSLDREGHYADTQYF.

In its sample, this clonotype was seen a few times. CDR3 loop: CAWSVPPVGKLFF. CDR3 nucleotides: TGTGCCTGGAGTGTACCTCCCGTCGGAAAACTGTTTTTT. The chain carries TRBV30 and TRBJ1-4, with no clear D. Trimming removed 0 bases at V and 10 bases at J, with 12 bases between. This CDR3 is built from 13 residues. Germline-derived CDR1 and CDR2 are GTSNPN and SVGIG (reference sequence).

The chain couples TRBV7-2 to TRBJ2-5; maybe TRBD1 (5 bases). Germline V gene sequence: CDR1 SGHTA, CDR2 FQGNSA. This CDR3 has 13 amino acids. The V end was cut by 5 bases, the J end by 3 bases, with 10 bases between. The DNA of the CDR3 is TGTGCCAGCAGCCGCCGCAGGGAAGAGACCCAGTACTTC. Translating gives CASSRRREETQYF. Variable domain in full (rest from reference TRBV7-2 and TRBJ2-5): GAGVSQSPSNKVTEKGKDVELRCDPISGHTALYWYRQSLGQGLEFLIYFQGNSAPDKSGLPSDRFSAERTGGSVSTLTIQRTQQEDSAVYLCASSRRREETQYFGPGTRLLVL.

This clonotype showed up just a few times. This chain joins TRBV6-1 and TRBJ1-6, with D possibly matching TRBD1 (6 bases). V lost 0 bases, J lost 6 bases, and 15 bases lay in between. The CDR3 spans 17 residues. Per germline, CDR1 MNHNS and CDR2 SASEGT. The CDR3 reads CASSEAVRGASNSPLHF. In DNA form, the CDR3 reads TGTGCCAGCAGTGAAGCGGTTCGGGGGGCCTCTAATTCACCCCTCCACTTT.

This clonotype was seen a handful of times. The chain employs TRBV7-9 and TRBJ1-1; 8 nucleotides match TRBD1. The V gene end was trimmed by 5 bases and the J gene end by 4 bases; junction bases not matched to a gene: 6. CDR1 and CDR2 (germline): SEHNR, FQNEAQ (reference sequence). The CDR3 runs to 14 residues. CDR3 loop: CASSPPGQVTEAFF. The CDR3, as DNA: TGTGCCAGCAGCCCTCCGGGACAGGTCACTGAAGCTTTCTTT.

This clonotype was seen at least ten times. The rearrangement links TRBV29-1 to TRBJ2-5, with TRBD2 matching over 7 bases. After removal of 4 bases from V and 3 bases from J, the junction contained 8 bases not matched to a gene. The CDR3 contains 14 residues. Germline V lookup: CDR1 SQVTM, CDR2 ANQGSEA. Here the CDR3 reads CSVASAGLKETQYF. DNA for the CDR3: TGCAGCGTTGCGTCAGCGGGGCTCAAAGAGACCCAGTACTTC.

A few counts support this clonotype. In DNA, the CDR3 is TGCGCCAGCAGCTTGGAGACCTTTAACACTGAAGCTTTCTTT. It codes for CASSLETFNTEAFF. V is TRBV5-1 and J is TRBJ1-1; D unresolved. The V gene's germline CDR1 is SGHRS and CDR2 YFSETQ. V gave up 0 bases and J gave up 2 bases, with 8 bases separating them. CDR3 length equals 14 residues.

Concerning this clonotype: A junction boundary mismatches the germline segment, possibly from a read error. This sequence joins TRBV7-7 and TRBJ2-1; the match to TRBD2 covers 14 bases. Germline V lookup: CDR1 SSHAT, CDR2 FNYEAQ (reference sequence). CDR3 length: 17 amino acids. Here the CDR3 reads CASSPRTSGGLFDEQFF. The CDR3 bases are TGTGCTAGCAGCCCTCGGACTAGCGGGGGGCTATTCGATGAGCAGTTCTTC. Full variable domain (rest looked up from reference TRBV7-7 and TRBJ2-1): GAGVSQSPRYKVTKRGQDVTLRCDPISSHATLYWYQQALGQGPEFLTYFNYEAQPDKSGLPSDRFSAERPEGSISTLTIQRTEQRDSAMYRCASSPRTSGGLFDEQFFGPGTRLTVL.

This clonotype was counted a few times. The genes are TRBV5-1 and TRBJ2-3, with 7 bases that match TRBD1. Germline CDR1 is SGHRS and CDR2 is YFSETQ. The length of the CDR3 is 13 residues. The ends lost 3 bases at V and 5 bases at J; junction bases unmatched: 3. CDR3 sequence: CASSWGQQDTQYF. The CDR3 nucleotides read TGCGCCAGCAGCTGGGGACAGCAAGATACGCAGTATTTT. Using reference TRBV5-1 and TRBJ2-3 for the parts outside the CDR3, the full variable domain is KAGVTQTPRYLIKTRGQQVTLSCSPISGHRSVSWYQQTPGQGLQFLFEYFSETQRNKGNFPGRFSGRQFSNSRSEMNVSTLELGDSALYLCASSWGQQDTQYFGPGTRLTVL.

This clonotype was seen a handful of times. The V gene is TRBV20-1, the J gene TRBJ2-3, with a possible D match to TRBD2 (5 bases). The CDR3 is 13 residues long. Germline CDR1 and CDR2: DFQATT and SNEGSKA (reference sequence). Deletions cut 6 bases from V and 0 bases from J, with 10 bases between. In DNA form, the CDR3 reads TGCAGTGCGCGCGGGCAAAGCACAGATACGCAGTATTTT. Translated, it gives CSARGQSTDTQYF.

The rearrangement links TRBV4-1 to TRBJ1-1; weak D call: TRBD1 (5 bases). Trimming shortened V by 3 bases and J by 1 base, and 9 bases separated the two germline ends. Looked up from germline, CDR1 is MGHRA and CDR2 is YSYEKL. The CDR3 spans 14 residues. The CDR3 sequence is CASSQGTWNTEAFF. The CDR3 nucleotides read TGCGCCAGCAGCCAGGGGACTTGGAACACTGAAGCTTTCTTT.

The chain uses TRBV18 and TRBJ2-4, with 8 bases aligning to TRBD2. V gave up 4 bases and J gave up 0 bases; unmatched junction bases: 5. The germline V gene has CDR1 KGHSH and CDR2 LQKENI. The CDR3 loop spans 16 amino acids. CDR3 sequence (DNA): TGTGCCAGCTCACAAACTAGCGGACTAGCCAAAAACATTCAGTACTTC. Its translation: CASSQTSGLAKNIQYF. Full variable domain (remainder filled in from reference TRBV18 and TRBJ2-4): NAGVMQNPRHLVRRRGQEARLRCSPMKGHSHVYWYRQLPEEGLKFMVYLQKENIIDESGMPKERFSAEFPKEGPSILRIQQVVRGDSAAYFCASSQTSGLAKNIQYFGAGTRLSVL.

The sample holds a few counts of this clonotype. The chain links TRBV20-1 to TRBJ2-5, with D unclear. Trimming removed 5 bases at V and 1 base at J, with 2 bases between. This CDR3 spans 10 amino acids. The V gene's germline CDR1 is DFQATT and CDR2 SNEGSKA (reference sequence). The CDR3 loop is CSAPQETQYF. The DNA for the CDR3 is TGCAGTGCTCCCCAAGAGACCCAGTACTTC.